This TCR beta chain was found in a study of regulatory T cells in long-lasting Graves disease. Study conclusions and caveats: Favored usage of TRBV28, TRBJ1-2 and TRBJ2-5 was recorded in persistent disease.

Through Arm-PCR of CDR3 regions and iRepertoire HTBI primers, TCR beta libraries were built. A single record per CDR3 protein comes from TCRdb applying MiXCR to the multiplex PCR reads. The sample carries about 370,000 distinct CDR3 sequences, around a sixth recorded once. Time point meaning: newly diagnosed GD, antithyroid drugs for less than 3 months. RNA from PBMCs was the source of the TCR library. This clonotype has a handful of counts. Antigen: not known. The CDR3 loop spans 15 amino acids. Per the germline V gene, CDR1 is MRHNA and CDR2 is SNTAGT. V was shortened by 5 bases and J by 5 bases, with 15 bases between the two germline ends.

Sequencing was performed on peripheral blood mononuclear cells (PBMCs), taken at new diagnosis, from a patient treated with antithyroid drugs. The chain couples TRBV6-4 to TRBJ2-2; D is unclear. The source of this sequence is a female donor with Graves disease. The CDR3 loop reads CASSYDGFPTGELFF. In nucleotides, the CDR3 is TGTGCCAGCAGTTACGACGGCTTCCCGACCGGGGAGCTGTTTTTT.